The 11 T cell receptor beta chains below were found in one sample sequenced in a study of blood T cell repertoires in COVID-19. The assay was immunoSEQ multiplex PCR, and TCRdb's table has in-frame clones only and misses some. Of 300,000 to 400,000 clones listed, approximately 86% were seen once; the top ten hold around 8.9%. The source material was peripheral blood. Every receptor here comes from a man aged 30-40 years with COVID-19, enrolled during active disease.

This chain links TRBV27 with TRBJ2-1, with D perhaps TRBD1 (6 bases). CDR3 length: 15 residues. V was clipped by 6 bases and J by 3 bases, with 15 bases between them. Germline V gene sequence: CDR1 MNHEY, CDR2 SMNVEV (reference sequence). The CDR3 is CASSPYRTDYNEQFF. In nucleotides, the CDR3 is TGTGCCAGCAGCCCCTACCGGACAGACTACAATGAGCAGTTCTTC.

The chain links TRBV28 to TRBJ2-2; maybe TRBD1 (6 bases). The V gene lost 6 bases and the J gene lost 3 bases, with 11 bases spanning the gap. This CDR3 has 14 residues. Germline V gene data show CDR1 as MDHEN and CDR2 as SYDVKM. CDR3 region: CASRRQVYTGELFF. As DNA, the CDR3 is TGTGCCAGCAGACGACAGGTATACACCGGGGAGCTGTTTTTT.

The gene calls are TRBV6-5 and TRBJ1-5, with 7 nucleotides matching TRBD1. Trimming took 5 bases from V and 4 from J; bases not matched to a gene: 8. This CDR3 has 15 residues. Germline-derived CDR1 and CDR2 are MNHEY and SVGAGI. The CDR3, as DNA: TGTGCCAGCAGTAGGACAGGACTTCTTAATCAGCCCCAGCATTTT. It specifies CASSRTGLLNQPQHF.

The V and J genes are TRBV7-9 and TRBJ2-3; 9 positions match TRBD2. The V gene's germline CDR1 is SEHNR and CDR2 FQNEAQ (reference sequence). The CDR3 consists of 15 residues. The V gene end was trimmed by 1 base and the J gene end by 5 bases; junction bases not matched to a gene: 4. DNA for the CDR3: TGTGCCAGCAGCTTAGGCCTAGCGGGAAGAGATACGCAGTATTTT. The encoded protein is CASSLGLAGRDTQYF.

This clone has more than one count but fewer than ten. V and J are TRBV7-9 and TRBJ1-6, with D maybe TRBD1 (6 bases). CDR1 and CDR2 (germline): SEHNR, FQNEAQ (reference sequence). The CDR3 covers 16 residues. Trimming cost V 1 base and J 4 bases, with 11 bases left between them. The CDR3 DNA is TGTGCCAGCAGCTTAGGGCCAGGGGAGTATAATTCACCCCTCCACTTT. It specifies CASSLGPGEYNSPLHF.

This clone was counted once. The gene calls are TRBV7-8 and TRBJ1-1, with a tentative D call TRBD1 (6 bases). This CDR3 is 15 amino acids long. Germline lookup yields CDR1 SGHVS and CDR2 FQNEAQ. Trimming shortened V by 5 bases and J by 7 bases, and 20 bases separated the two germline ends. CDR3 sequence reads: CASSTGQTRVVEAFF. In nucleotides, the CDR3 is TGTGCCAGCAGCACAGGACAGACCAGGGTCGTTGAAGCTTTCTTT. The variable domain in full, completed from reference TRBV7-8 and TRBJ1-1, reads GAGVSQSPRYKVAKRGQDVALRCDPISGHVSLFWYQQALGQGPEFLTYFQNEAQLDKSGLPSDRFFAERPEGSVSTLKIQRTQQEDSAVYLCASSTGQTRVVEAFFGQGTRLTVV.

The rearrangement uses TRBV27 and TRBJ2-3; D not certain. CDR1 is MNHEY, CDR2 SMNVEV, per germline (reference sequence). The CDR3 runs to 14 residues. V lost 3 bases and J lost 1, with 8 bases in between. This chain's CDR3 is CASSLAFGTDTQYF. The CDR3 region has the DNA TGTGCCAGCAGTTTGGCATTCGGCACAGATACGCAGTATTTT.

This chain connects TRBV19 to TRBJ1-2; 7 nucleotides line up with TRBD1. With 6 bases clipped from V and 8 bases from J, the junction kept 9 bases outside the gene matches. Germline V CDR1 and CDR2: LNHDA, SQIVND (reference sequence). The CDR3 has 13 residues. The CDR3 DNA reads TGTGCCAGTAGCCCAGGGGGGCCCGAGGGCTACACCTTC. This sequence encodes CASSPGGPEGYTF.

The V call is TRBV6-2 or TRBV6-3, the J call TRBJ2-3; 9 bases line up with TRBD2. The CDR3 runs 14 residues. Germline loops: CDR1 MNHEY, CDR2 SVGEGT. The V and J ends lost 4 bases and 4 bases, in that order; junction bases with no gene match: 3. The chain's CDR3 is CASSWIAGADTQYF. CDR3 sequence (DNA): TGTGCCAGCAGTTGGATAGCGGGAGCAGATACGCAGTATTTT.

The chain combines TRBV5-4 with TRBJ2-7, with 7 bases aligning to TRBD2. In germline, CDR1 is SGHNT, CDR2 YYREEE (reference sequence). This CDR3 contains 15 residues. V shed 0 bases, J shed 3 bases, and the junction held 6 bases outside the gene matches. The CDR3 DNA follows: TGTGCCAGCAGCTTGGATTCCGGGACTATCTACGAGCAGTACTTC. Translation: CASSLDSGTIYEQYF.

V and J are TRBV5-1 and TRBJ2-3; maybe TRBD2 (7 bases). CDR1 SGHRS and CDR2 YFSETQ come from the germline V gene. The CDR3 is 16 residues long. V was clipped by 3 bases and J by 5 bases, with 19 bases between them. CDR3 region: CASSSRGAGGGDTQYF. The CDR3 DNA reads TGCGCCAGCAGCTCTCGGGGGGCCGGGGGTGGAGATACGCAGTATTTT.